This T cell receptor beta chain originates from a study of T cells in Graves' hyperthyroidism and ophthalmopathy. Study findings and constraints: Researchers found most expanded thyroid clonotypes above 0.001 in blood as well.

Diagnoses rested on clinical symptoms, serum thyroxine and TRAb, thyroid ultrasound and orbital computed tomography. Fresh peripheral blood, 10 ml, was the source of the PBMCs. TCR beta CDR3 region amplification was performed from RNA transcripts. HTBI primers were the set used in a first-round RT-PCR of the TCR CDR3. TCRdb reprocessed the multiplex PCR reads via MiXCR and lists one record per CDR3 protein. The data contain 650,000 to 700,000 distinct CDR3 sequences, approximately 15% of them seen just once; the ten biggest clones take up 15%. V shed 5 bases and J 6 bases; nucleotides not matched to a gene: 9. The CDR3 is 16 residues long. Germline V gene lookup returns CDR1 MNHEY and CDR2 SMNVEV (reference sequence). With respect to this clonotype: The antigen remains undetermined.

Sequencing was performed on blood. The TCR originated in a man in his forties or fifties with Graves' hyperthyroidism. This rearrangement joins TRBV27 to TRBJ2-1; 11 nucleotides line up with TRBD2. CDR3 loop: CASSTNPLAGGNEQFF. In DNA form, the CDR3 reads TGTGCCAGCAGTACCAACCCGCTAGCGGGAGGCAATGAGCAGTTCTTC.